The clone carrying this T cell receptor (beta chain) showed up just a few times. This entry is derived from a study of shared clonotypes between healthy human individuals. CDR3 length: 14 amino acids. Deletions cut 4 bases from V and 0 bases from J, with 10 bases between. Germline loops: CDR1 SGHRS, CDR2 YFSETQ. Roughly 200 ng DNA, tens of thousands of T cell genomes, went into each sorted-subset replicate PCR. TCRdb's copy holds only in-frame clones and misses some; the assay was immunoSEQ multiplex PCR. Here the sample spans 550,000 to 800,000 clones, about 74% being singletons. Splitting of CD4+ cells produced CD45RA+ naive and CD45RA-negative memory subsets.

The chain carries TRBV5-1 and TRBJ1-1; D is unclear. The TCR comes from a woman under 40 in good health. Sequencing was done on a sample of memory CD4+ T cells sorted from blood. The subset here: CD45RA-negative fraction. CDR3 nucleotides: TGCGCCAGCAGCGCGGGTGCCATGAACACTGAAGCTTTCTTT. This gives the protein CASSAGAMNTEAFF. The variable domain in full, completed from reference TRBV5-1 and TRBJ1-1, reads KAGVTQTPRYLIKTRGQQVTLSCSPISGHRSVSWYQQTPGQGLQFLFEYFSETQRNKGNFPGRFSGRQFSNSRSEMNVSTLELGDSALYLCASSAGAMNTEAFFGQGTRLTVV.